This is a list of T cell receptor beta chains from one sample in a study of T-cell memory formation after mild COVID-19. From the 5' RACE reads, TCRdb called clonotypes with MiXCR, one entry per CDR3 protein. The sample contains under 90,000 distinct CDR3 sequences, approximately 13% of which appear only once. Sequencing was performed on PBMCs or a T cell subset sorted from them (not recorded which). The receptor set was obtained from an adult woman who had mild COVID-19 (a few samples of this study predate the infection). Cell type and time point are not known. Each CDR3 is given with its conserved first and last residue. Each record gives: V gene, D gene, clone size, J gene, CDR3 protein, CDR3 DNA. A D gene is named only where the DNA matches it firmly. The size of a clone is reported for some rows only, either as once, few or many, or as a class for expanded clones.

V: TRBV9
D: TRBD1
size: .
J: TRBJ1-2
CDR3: CASSVGGTGRNGYTF
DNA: TGTGCCAGCAGCGTAGGAGGGACAGGGAGAAATGGCTACACCTTC

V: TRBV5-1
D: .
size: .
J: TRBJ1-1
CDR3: CASSPLGGEDTEAFF
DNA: TGCGCCAGCAGCCCCCTAGGAGGGGAGGACACTGAAGCTTTCTTT

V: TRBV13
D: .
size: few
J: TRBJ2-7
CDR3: CASSPRGRAGSAHEQYF
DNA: TGTGCCAGCAGCCCGCGTGGGAGAGCAGGGTCTGCCCACGAGCAGTACTTC

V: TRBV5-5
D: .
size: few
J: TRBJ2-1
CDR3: CASSLALGFNNEQFF
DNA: TGTGCCAGCAGCTTGGCCTTGGGTTTCAACAATGAGCAGTTCTTC

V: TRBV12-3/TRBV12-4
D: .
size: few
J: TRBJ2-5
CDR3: CASRRGLQETQYF
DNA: TGTGCCAGCAGACGGGGACTCCAAGAGACCCAGTACTTC

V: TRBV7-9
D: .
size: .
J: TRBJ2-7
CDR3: CASRENYEQYF
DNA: TGTGCCAGCAGGGAGAACTACGAGCAGTACTTC

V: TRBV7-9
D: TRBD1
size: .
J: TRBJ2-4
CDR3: CASSPGDSLAKNIQYF
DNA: TGTGCCAGCAGCCCCGGGGACAGTCTAGCCAAAAACATTCAGTACTTC

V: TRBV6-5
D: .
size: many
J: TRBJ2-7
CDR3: CASTQKPGVYEQYF
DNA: TGTGCCAGCACTCAAAAACCAGGGGTCTACGAGCAGTACTTC

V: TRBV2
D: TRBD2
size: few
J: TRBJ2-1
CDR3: CASSGGLAGSYNEQFF
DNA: TGTGCCAGCAGCGGGGGACTAGCGGGCTCCTACAATGAGCAGTTCTTC

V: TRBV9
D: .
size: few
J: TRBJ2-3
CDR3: CASSVGVSSTDTQYF
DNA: TGTGCCAGCAGCGTAGGGGTTTCTAGCACAGATACGCAGTATTTT

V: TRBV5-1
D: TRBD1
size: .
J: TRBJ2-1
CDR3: CASSFGQGAYNEQFF
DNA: TGCGCCAGCAGCTTTGGCCAGGGGGCTTACAATGAGCAGTTCTTC

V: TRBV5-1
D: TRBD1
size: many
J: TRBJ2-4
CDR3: CASSALPLDRGGQNIQYF
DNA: TGCGCCAGCAGCGCACTACCCTTGGACAGGGGAGGCCAAAACATTCAGTACTTC

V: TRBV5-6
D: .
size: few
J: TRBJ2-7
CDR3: CASSLENTATYEQYF
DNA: TGTGCCAGCAGCTTGGAGAATACAGCTACCTACGAGCAGTACTTC

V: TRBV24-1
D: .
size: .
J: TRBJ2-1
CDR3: CATSGLVPYNEQFF
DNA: TGTGCCACCAGTGGTCTAGTGCCCTACAATGAGCAGTTCTTC

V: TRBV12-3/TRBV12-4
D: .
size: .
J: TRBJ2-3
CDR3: CASSPRGADTQYF
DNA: TGTGCCAGCAGTCCTCGGGGAGCGGATACGCAGTATTTT

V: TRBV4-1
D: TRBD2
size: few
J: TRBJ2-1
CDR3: CASSLSGGGADNEQFF
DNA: TGCGCCAGCAGCCTGTCCGGCGGGGGGGCCGATAATGAGCAGTTCTTC

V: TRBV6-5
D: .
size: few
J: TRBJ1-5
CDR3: CASSSGVRGNQPQHF
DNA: TGTGCCAGCAGCTCAGGGGTGAGGGGGAATCAGCCCCAGCATTTT

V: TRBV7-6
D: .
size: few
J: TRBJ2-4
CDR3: CASSLAGGLAKNIQYF
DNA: TGTGCCAGCAGCTTAGCCGGGGGACTAGCCAAAAACATTCAGTACTTC

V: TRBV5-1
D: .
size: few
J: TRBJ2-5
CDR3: CASRPAEFGETQYF
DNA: TGCGCCAGCAGACCTGCGGAGTTCGGAGAGACCCAGTACTTC

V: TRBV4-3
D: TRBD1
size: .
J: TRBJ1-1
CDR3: CASSQDRGFRDTEAFF
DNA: TGCGCCAGCAGCCAGGACAGGGGTTTTCGGGACACTGAAGCTTTCTTT

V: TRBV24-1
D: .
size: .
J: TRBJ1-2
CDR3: CATSDSPQAYGYTF
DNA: TGTGCCACCAGTGATTCCCCCCAGGCGTATGGCTACACCTTC

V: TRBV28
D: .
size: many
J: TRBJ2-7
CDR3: CASSPRDEQYF
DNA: TGTGCCAGCAGTCCCAGGGACGAGCAGTACTTC

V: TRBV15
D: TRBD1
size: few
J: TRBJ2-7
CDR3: CATSRDRDRLPTRTYEQYF
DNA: TGTGCCACCAGCAGAGATCGGGACAGGTTACCGACGAGGACCTACGAGCAGTACTTC

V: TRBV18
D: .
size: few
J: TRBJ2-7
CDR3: CASSLSARTPEQYF
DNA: TGTGCCAGCTCACTAAGCGCCCGGACTCCCGAGCAGTACTTC

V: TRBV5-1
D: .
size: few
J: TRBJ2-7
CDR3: CASSLAAGYEQYF
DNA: TGCGCCAGCAGCTTGGCCGCGGGGTACGAGCAGTACTTC

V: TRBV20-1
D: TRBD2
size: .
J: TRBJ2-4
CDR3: CSARPGLAVGGIQYF
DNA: TGCAGTGCTAGGCCGGGACTAGCCGTAGGGGGCATTCAGTACTTC

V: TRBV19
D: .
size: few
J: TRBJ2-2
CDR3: CATKGGGDTGELFF
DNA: TGTGCCACAAAGGGGGGTGGCGACACCGGGGAGCTGTTTTTT

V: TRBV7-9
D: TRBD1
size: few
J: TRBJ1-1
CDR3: CASRLTQGDTEAFF
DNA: TGTGCCAGCAGACTAACACAGGGGGACACTGAAGCTTTCTTT

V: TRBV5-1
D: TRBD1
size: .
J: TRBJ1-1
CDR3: CASSSTGFSTEAFF
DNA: TGCGCCAGCAGCTCGACAGGGTTCTCCACTGAAGCTTTCTTT

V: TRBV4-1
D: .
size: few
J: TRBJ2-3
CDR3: CASSQVPHTDTQYF
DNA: TGCGCCAGCAGCCAAGTACCCCACACAGATACGCAGTATTTT

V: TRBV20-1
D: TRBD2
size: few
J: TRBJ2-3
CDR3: CSARRGGRVKSSTDTQYF
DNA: TGCAGTGCTAGGCGGGGCGGGAGGGTCAAATCTAGCACAGATACGCAGTATTTT

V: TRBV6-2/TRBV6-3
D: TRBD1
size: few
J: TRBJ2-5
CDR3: CASSPVSDRGQETQYF
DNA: TGTGCCAGCAGTCCCGTGAGCGACAGGGGCCAAGAGACCCAGTACTTC

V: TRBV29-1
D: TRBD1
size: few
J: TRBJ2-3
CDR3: CSVGQGGHTDTQYF
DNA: TGCAGCGTTGGACAGGGGGGTCACACAGATACGCAGTATTTT

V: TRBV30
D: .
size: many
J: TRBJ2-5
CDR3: CAWSVFGRETQYF
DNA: TGTGCCTGGAGTGTGTTCGGGAGAGAGACCCAGTACTTC

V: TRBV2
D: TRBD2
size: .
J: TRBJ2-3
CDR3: CASSEWGLADSDTQYF
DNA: TGTGCCAGCAGTGAATGGGGACTAGCGGATTCAGATACGCAGTATTTT

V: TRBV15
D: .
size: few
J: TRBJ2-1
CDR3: CATSSTLASATDEQFF
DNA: TGTGCCACCAGCAGCACACTAGCTTCGGCAACCGATGAGCAGTTCTTC

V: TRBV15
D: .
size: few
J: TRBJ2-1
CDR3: CATSLRGRYNEQFF
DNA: TGTGCCACCAGCCTCCGGGGGCGTTACAATGAGCAGTTCTTC

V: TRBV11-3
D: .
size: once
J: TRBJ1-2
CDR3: CASSFGTGLNGYTF
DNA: TGTGCCAGCAGCTTCGGTACAGGGCTGAACGGCTACACCTTC

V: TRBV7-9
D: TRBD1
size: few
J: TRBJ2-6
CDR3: CASSATGGSAGANVLTF
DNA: TGTGCCAGCAGCGCTACAGGGGGCAGTGCTGGGGCCAACGTCCTGACTTTC